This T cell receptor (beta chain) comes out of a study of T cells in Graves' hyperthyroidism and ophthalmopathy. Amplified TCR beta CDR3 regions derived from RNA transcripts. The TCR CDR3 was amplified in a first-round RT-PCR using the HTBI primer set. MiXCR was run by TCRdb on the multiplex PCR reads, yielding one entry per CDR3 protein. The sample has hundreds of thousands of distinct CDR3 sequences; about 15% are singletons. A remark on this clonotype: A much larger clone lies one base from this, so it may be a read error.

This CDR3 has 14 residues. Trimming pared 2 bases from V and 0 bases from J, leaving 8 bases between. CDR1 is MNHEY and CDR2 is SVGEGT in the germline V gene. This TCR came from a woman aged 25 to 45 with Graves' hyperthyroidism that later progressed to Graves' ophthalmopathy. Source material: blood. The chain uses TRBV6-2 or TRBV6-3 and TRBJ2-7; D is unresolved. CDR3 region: CASSYGRSSYEQYF. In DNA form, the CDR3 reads TGTGCCAGCAGTTACGGGCGGAGCTCCTACGAGCAGTACTTC.